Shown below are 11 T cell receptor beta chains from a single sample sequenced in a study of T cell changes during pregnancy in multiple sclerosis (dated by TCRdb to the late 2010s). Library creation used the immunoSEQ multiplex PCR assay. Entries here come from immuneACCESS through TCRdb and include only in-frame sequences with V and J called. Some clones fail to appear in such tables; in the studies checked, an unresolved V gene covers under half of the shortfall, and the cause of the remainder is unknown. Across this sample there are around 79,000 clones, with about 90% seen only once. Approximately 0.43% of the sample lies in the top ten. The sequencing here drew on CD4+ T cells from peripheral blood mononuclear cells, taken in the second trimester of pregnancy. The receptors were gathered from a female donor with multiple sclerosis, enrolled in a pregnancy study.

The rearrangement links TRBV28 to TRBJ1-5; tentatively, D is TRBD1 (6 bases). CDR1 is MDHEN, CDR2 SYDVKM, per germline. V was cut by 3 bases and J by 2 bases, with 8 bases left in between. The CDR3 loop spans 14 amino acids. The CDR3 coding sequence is TGTGCCAGCAGTTTGTCAGGGGGCAATCAGCCCCAGCATTTT. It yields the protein CASSLSGGNQPQHF.

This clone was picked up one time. The CDR3 nucleotides are TGTGCCAGCAGGGGGGACAGGGGGCGATTGAGCTCCTACAATGAGCAGTTCTTC. As protein: CASRGDRGRLSSYNEQFF. J is TRBJ2-1 and V is TRBV27; 12 nucleotides line up with TRBD1. The V gene end was trimmed by 6 bases and the J gene end by 0 bases; junction bases not matched to a gene: 9. CDR3 length: 18 amino acids. Germline V gene sequence: CDR1 MNHEY, CDR2 SMNVEV (reference sequence).

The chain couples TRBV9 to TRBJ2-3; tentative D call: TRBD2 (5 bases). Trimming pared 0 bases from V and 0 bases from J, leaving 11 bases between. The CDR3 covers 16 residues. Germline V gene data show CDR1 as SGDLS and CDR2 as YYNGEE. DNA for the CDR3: TGTGCCAGCAGCGTAGGGGCGGGTGTAAGCACAGATACGCAGTATTTT. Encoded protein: CASSVGAGVSTDTQYF.

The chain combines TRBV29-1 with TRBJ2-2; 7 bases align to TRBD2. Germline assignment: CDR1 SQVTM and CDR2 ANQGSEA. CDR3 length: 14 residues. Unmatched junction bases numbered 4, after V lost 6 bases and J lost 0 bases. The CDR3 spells CSVPGTTNTGELFF. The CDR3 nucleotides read TGCAGCGTCCCCGGGACTACGAACACCGGGGAGCTGTTTTTT.

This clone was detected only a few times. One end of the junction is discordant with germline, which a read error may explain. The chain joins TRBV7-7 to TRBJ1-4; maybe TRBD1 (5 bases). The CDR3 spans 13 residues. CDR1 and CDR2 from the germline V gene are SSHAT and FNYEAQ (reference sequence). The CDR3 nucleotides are TGTGCTAGCAGCTTAGCCGCAGGGGAAAAACTGTTTTTT. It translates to CASSLAAGEKLFF. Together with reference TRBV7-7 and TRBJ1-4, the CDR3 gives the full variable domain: GAGVSQSPRYKVTKRGQDVTLRCDPISSHATLYWYQQALGQGPEFLTYFNYEAQPDKSGLPSDRFSAERPEGSISTLTIQRTEQRDSAMYRCASSLAAGEKLFFGSGTQLSVL.

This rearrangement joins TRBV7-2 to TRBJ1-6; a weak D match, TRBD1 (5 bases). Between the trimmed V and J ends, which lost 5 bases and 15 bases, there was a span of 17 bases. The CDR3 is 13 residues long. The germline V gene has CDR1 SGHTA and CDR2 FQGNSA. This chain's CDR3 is CASSVLVSGGLHF. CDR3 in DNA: TGTGCCAGCAGCGTTCTGGTATCGGGGGGCCTCCACTTT.

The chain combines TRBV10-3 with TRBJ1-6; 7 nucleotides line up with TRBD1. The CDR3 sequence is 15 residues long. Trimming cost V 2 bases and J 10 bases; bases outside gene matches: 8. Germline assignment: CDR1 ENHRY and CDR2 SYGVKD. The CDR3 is CAISENLQGRSPLHF. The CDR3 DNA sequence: TGTGCCATCAGTGAGAACTTACAGGGGCGGTCACCCCTCCACTTT.

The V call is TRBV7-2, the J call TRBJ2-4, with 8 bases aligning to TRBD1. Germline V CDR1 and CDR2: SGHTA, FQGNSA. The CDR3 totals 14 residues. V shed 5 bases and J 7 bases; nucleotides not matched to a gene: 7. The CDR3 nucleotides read TGTGCCAGCAGCGCAGGACAGGGTGGGAACATTCAGTACTTC. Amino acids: CASSAGQGGNIQYF.

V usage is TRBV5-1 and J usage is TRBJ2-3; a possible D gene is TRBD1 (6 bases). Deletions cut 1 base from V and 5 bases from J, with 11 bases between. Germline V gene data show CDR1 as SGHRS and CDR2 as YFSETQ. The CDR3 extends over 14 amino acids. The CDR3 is CASSLLQGGDTQYF. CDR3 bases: TGCGCCAGCAGCTTGTTACAGGGTGGAGATACGCAGTATTTT.

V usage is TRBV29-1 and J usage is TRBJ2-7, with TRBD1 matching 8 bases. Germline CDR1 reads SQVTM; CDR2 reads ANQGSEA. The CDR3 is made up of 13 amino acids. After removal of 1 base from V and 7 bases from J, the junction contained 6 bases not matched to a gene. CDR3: CSVEGTGRWEQYF. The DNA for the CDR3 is TGCAGCGTTGAAGGGACAGGGCGGTGGGAGCAGTACTTC.

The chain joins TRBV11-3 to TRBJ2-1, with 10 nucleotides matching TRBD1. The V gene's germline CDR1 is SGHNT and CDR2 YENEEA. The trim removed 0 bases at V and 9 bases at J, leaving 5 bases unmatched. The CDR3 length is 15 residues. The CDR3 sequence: CASSLDSGQGTEQFF. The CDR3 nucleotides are TGTGCCAGCAGCTTAGATTCGGGACAGGGGACTGAGCAGTTCTTC.